Listed below are T cell receptor beta chains from one sample, sequenced in a study of T cell changes during pregnancy in multiple sclerosis. Sequencing was performed with immunoSEQ multiplex PCR; in TCRdb, only in-frame clones are kept and a portion is missing. The data contain 90,000 to 95,000 clones, just under 95% of them singletons. Sequencing used peripheral blood, obtained in the first trimester of pregnancy. These receptors were taken from a female donor with multiple sclerosis, enrolled in a pregnancy study. Both conserved end residues are part of each CDR3. The D gene is left open where the match is weak. Size tells how often a clone was seen (once, few, many) or the class of an expanded clone, and some rows leave it out.

j_gene: TRBJ1-6; d_gene: .; abundance: .; v_gene: TRBV27; CDR3nt: TGTGCCAGCGGACGAGTGACGGGAAACTATAATTCACCCCTCCACTTT; CDR3aa: CASGRVTGNYNSPLHF
j_gene: TRBJ2-7; d_gene: .; abundance: .; v_gene: TRBV28; CDR3nt: TGTGCCAGCAGTTTAGGAGGGGTTTCTCCCTACGAGCAGTACTTC; CDR3aa: CASSLGGVSPYEQYF
j_gene: TRBJ2-3; d_gene: .; abundance: .; v_gene: TRBV5-4; CDR3nt: TGTGCCAGCAGCTTGACTGCTAGCACAGATACGCAGTATTTT; CDR3aa: CASSLTASTDTQYF
j_gene: TRBJ1-1; d_gene: .; abundance: .; v_gene: TRBV11-1; CDR3nt: TGTGCCAGCAGCTTCCAACCCAGGACTGCCGCGGGCGCTTTCTTT; CDR3aa: CASSFQPRTAAGAFF
j_gene: TRBJ1-5; d_gene: .; abundance: .; v_gene: TRBV19; CDR3nt: TGTGCCAGTAACGGGGTCAATAGCAATCAGCCCCAGCATTTT; CDR3aa: CASNGVNSNQPQHF
j_gene: TRBJ1-1; d_gene: .; abundance: .; v_gene: TRBV6-5; CDR3nt: TGTGCCAGCAGTTTCGTCCCCAGAGGACACAATGAAGCTTTCTTT; CDR3aa: CASSFVPRGHNEAFF
j_gene: TRBJ1-2; d_gene: TRBD1; abundance: .; v_gene: TRBV6-5; CDR3nt: TGTGCCAGCAGTTACGGACAGGAGACTAACTATGGCTACACCTTC; CDR3aa: CASSYGQETNYGYTF
j_gene: TRBJ2-7; d_gene: .; abundance: .; v_gene: TRBV25-1; CDR3nt: TGTGCCAGCACAGAACAGGGTGGAAGCTCCTACGAGCAGTACTTC; CDR3aa: CASTEQGGSSYEQYF
j_gene: TRBJ2-7; d_gene: .; abundance: .; v_gene: TRBV15; CDR3nt: TGTGCCACCAGCAGAGGTACCTACGAGCAGTACTTC; CDR3aa: CATSRGTYEQYF
j_gene: TRBJ2-3; d_gene: .; abundance: once; v_gene: TRBV29-1; CDR3nt: TGCAGCCAGGAGAGGACAGCCAACACAGATACGCAGTATTTT; CDR3aa: CSQERTANTDTQYF
j_gene: TRBJ2-3; d_gene: .; abundance: once; v_gene: TRBV5-1; CDR3nt: TGCGCCAGCAAGGGAGGGGGGGGCACAGATACGCAGTATTTT; CDR3aa: CASKGGGGTDTQYF
j_gene: TRBJ2-5; d_gene: .; abundance: .; v_gene: TRBV7-7; CDR3nt: TGTGCTAGCAGCTCAAAGGCCGGGGGGCATTTGACCCAGTACTTC; CDR3aa: CASSSKAGGHLTQYF
j_gene: TRBJ2-7; d_gene: TRBD2; abundance: .; v_gene: TRBV7-8; CDR3nt: TGTGCCAGCAGCTTAGCCCTTACTAGCGGGGGGTGGTACGAGCAGTACTTC; CDR3aa: CASSLALTSGGWYEQYF
j_gene: TRBJ1-1; d_gene: .; abundance: few; v_gene: TRBV2; CDR3nt: TGTGCCAGCAGTTGGGGCCGGGACACACCATTT; CDR3aa: CASSWGRDTPF
j_gene: TRBJ2-5; d_gene: TRBD2; abundance: once; v_gene: TRBV9; CDR3nt: TGTGCCAGCAGCGTGACGGAACGGGGGGGGGCTGGAGAGACCCAGTACTTC; CDR3aa: CASSVTERGGAGETQYF
j_gene: TRBJ1-1; d_gene: .; abundance: .; v_gene: TRBV7-8; CDR3nt: TGTGCCAGCAGCTTAGGAAACAGCATGAACACTGAAGCTTTCTTT; CDR3aa: CASSLGNSMNTEAFF
j_gene: TRBJ2-1; d_gene: TRBD1; abundance: .; v_gene: TRBV7-9; CDR3nt: TGTGCCAGCAGAACAGGACAGGGTAGGTTTGGTGAGCAGTTCTTC; CDR3aa: CASRTGQGRFGEQFF
j_gene: TRBJ1-1; d_gene: .; abundance: .; v_gene: TRBV14; CDR3nt: TGTGCCAGCAGCCAAAGAGGGCTCAGAGAGGGGGGGTTCACTGAAGCTTTCTTT; CDR3aa: CASSQRGLREGGFTEAFF
j_gene: TRBJ2-1; d_gene: TRBD1; abundance: .; v_gene: TRBV29-1; CDR3nt: TGCAGCGTTCGGGACAGGGGATTCGACAATGAGCAGTTCTTC; CDR3aa: CSVRDRGFDNEQFF
j_gene: TRBJ1-2; d_gene: .; abundance: .; v_gene: TRBV19; CDR3nt: TGTGCCAGTAGTATCCTAACAGGGAGCTTGGGCTACACCTTC; CDR3aa: CASSILTGSLGYTF
j_gene: TRBJ1-2; d_gene: .; abundance: .; v_gene: TRBV2; CDR3nt: TGTGCCGCCCCCCAGACTTTGGATGGCTACACCTTC; CDR3aa: CAAPQTLDGYTF
j_gene: TRBJ1-2; d_gene: .; abundance: .; v_gene: TRBV6-1; CDR3nt: TGTGCCAGCAAACGGGGAACGAACTATGGCTACACCTTC; CDR3aa: CASKRGTNYGYTF
j_gene: TRBJ1-1; d_gene: .; abundance: .; v_gene: TRBV2; CDR3nt: TGTGCCAGCAGTGACCCTCGGGGGGGTGTCGGCACTGAAGCTTTCTTT; CDR3aa: CASSDPRGGVGTEAFF
j_gene: TRBJ1-2; d_gene: .; abundance: .; v_gene: TRBV14; CDR3nt: TGTGCCAGCAGCCAAGACGTGGACTTTCCTCTTAACTATGGCTACACCTTC; CDR3aa: CASSQDVDFPLNYGYTF
j_gene: TRBJ2-1; d_gene: TRBD2; abundance: .; v_gene: TRBV7-3; CDR3nt: TGTGCCAGCAGCTTAATTCGGGGAGGGGTCAATGAGCAGTTCTTC; CDR3aa: CASSLIRGGVNEQFF
j_gene: TRBJ2-3; d_gene: TRBD2; abundance: .; v_gene: TRBV2; CDR3nt: TGTGCCAGCAGCCTAGCGGGGGTCACAGATACGCAGTATTTT; CDR3aa: CASSLAGVTDTQYF
j_gene: TRBJ2-3; d_gene: TRBD2; abundance: once; v_gene: TRBV19; CDR3nt: TGTGCCAGTAGTATAGCGCGGGGGGCGAAGAGCACAGATACGCAGTATTTT; CDR3aa: CASSIARGAKSTDTQYF
j_gene: TRBJ2-1; d_gene: TRBD1; abundance: .; v_gene: TRBV6-6; CDR3nt: TGTGCCAGCAGTTACTCGATCGGGACAGCCTACAATGAGCAGTTCTTC; CDR3aa: CASSYSIGTAYNEQFF
j_gene: TRBJ2-2; d_gene: .; abundance: .; v_gene: TRBV5-8; CDR3nt: TGTGCCAGCAGCTTGGAGCCTAACACCGGGGAGCTGTTTTTT; CDR3aa: CASSLEPNTGELFF
j_gene: TRBJ1-1; d_gene: .; abundance: once; v_gene: TRBV2; CDR3nt: TGTGCCAGCAGGAATTTCCAGGGCACTGAAGCTTTCTTT; CDR3aa: CASRNFQGTEAFF
j_gene: TRBJ2-5; d_gene: TRBD1; abundance: .; v_gene: TRBV29-1; CDR3nt: TGCAGCGTAACCGGGACAGGGCGGGAGACCCAGTACTTC; CDR3aa: CSVTGTGRETQYF
j_gene: TRBJ1-1; d_gene: TRBD1; abundance: .; v_gene: TRBV29-1; CDR3nt: TGCAGCGTTGAAGATATCACCCAGGGGGGAGCTTTCTTT; CDR3aa: CSVEDITQGGAFF
j_gene: TRBJ1-3; d_gene: TRBD1; abundance: .; v_gene: TRBV7-9; CDR3nt: TGTGCCAGCAGCGGGACAGGGTTTTCTGGAAACACCATATATTTT; CDR3aa: CASSGTGFSGNTIYF
j_gene: TRBJ2-3; d_gene: TRBD2; abundance: .; v_gene: TRBV5-6; CDR3nt: TGTGCCAGCAGCTTGTCGTTGGCTAGCGGGGGGAGCACAGATACGCAGTATTTT; CDR3aa: CASSLSLASGGSTDTQYF
j_gene: TRBJ1-5; d_gene: .; abundance: .; v_gene: TRBV7-8; CDR3nt: TGTGCCAGCAGCTTAGGCAGAAAGAATCAGCCCCAGCATTTT; CDR3aa: CASSLGRKNQPQHF
j_gene: TRBJ1-6; d_gene: TRBD1; abundance: .; v_gene: TRBV6-1; CDR3nt: TGTGCCAGCAGCGACAGGGAAGTTTCACCCCTCCACTTT; CDR3aa: CASSDREVSPLHF
j_gene: TRBJ1-6; d_gene: TRBD1; abundance: .; v_gene: TRBV10-3; CDR3nt: TGTGCCATCAGTGGGACAGGGGGCCGGGAATCACCCCTCCACTTT; CDR3aa: CAISGTGGRESPLHF
j_gene: TRBJ1-4; d_gene: TRBD1; abundance: once; v_gene: TRBV25-1; CDR3nt: TGTGCCAGCAGTGAAATGGTGGGAGTGGCAGGGGGCGTTGAAAAACTGTTTTTT; CDR3aa: CASSEMVGVAGGVEKLFF
j_gene: TRBJ2-3; d_gene: .; abundance: .; v_gene: TRBV5-1; CDR3nt: TGCGCCAGCAGCACCCCGGGCGGGGATACGCAGTATTTT; CDR3aa: CASSTPGGDTQYF
j_gene: TRBJ1-4; d_gene: .; abundance: .; v_gene: TRBV5-6; CDR3nt: TGTGCCAGCAGCCGCGGGCGGGAGATTAATGAAAAACTGTTTTTT; CDR3aa: CASSRGREINEKLFF
j_gene: TRBJ1-2; d_gene: .; abundance: .; v_gene: TRBV7-3; CDR3nt: TGTGCCAGCAGCTTACCCCTGGAAAGGGGCGATGGCTACACCTTC; CDR3aa: CASSLPLERGDGYTF